Listed below are T cell receptor beta chains from one sample, sequenced in a study of vaccination and CD4 T cells after COVID-19. TCRdb fed the PCR reads into MiXCR, producing one record per CDR3 protein. This table has almost 20,000 distinct CDR3 sequences, roughly half appearing once. These receptors have no identified antigens. Sequencing was performed on CD4+ T cells from blood, cultured in vitro. Receptors were obtained from a human donor who had recovered from COVID-19. The CDR3 runs from the conserved cysteine through the conserved F or W. D genes are given only for firm matches. Clone size is given for some rows only: seen once, a few or many times, or a class if the clone is expanded.

cdr3_length: 17; d_call: TRBD2; clone_size: NA; j_call: TRBJ2-3; v_call: TRBV7-2; cdr3_aa: CASSPAPAGGGEDTQYF; cdr3_nt: TGTGCCAGCAGCCCAGCGCCCGCGGGGGGAGGTGAAGATACGCAGTATTTT
cdr3_length: 15; d_call: NA; clone_size: NA; j_call: TRBJ2-2; v_call: TRBV10-1; cdr3_aa: CASSDEGRYTGELFF; cdr3_nt: TGTGCCAGCAGTGATGAGGGGCGCTACACCGGGGAGCTGTTTTTT
cdr3_length: 15; d_call: TRBD2; clone_size: few; j_call: TRBJ2-7; v_call: TRBV6-5; cdr3_aa: CASSYGTSGTYEQYF; cdr3_nt: TGTGCCAGCAGTTACGGGACTAGCGGGACCTACGAGCAGTACTTC
cdr3_length: 14; d_call: NA; clone_size: few; j_call: TRBJ2-2; v_call: TRBV7-3; cdr3_aa: CASSLGSGTGELFF; cdr3_nt: TGTGCCAGCAGCTTAGGGTCCGGGACCGGGGAGCTGTTTTTT
cdr3_length: 14; d_call: NA; clone_size: NA; j_call: TRBJ1-2; v_call: TRBV6-7; cdr3_aa: CASSYPNRYYGYTF; cdr3_nt: TGTGCCAGCAGTTACCCGAACAGGTACTATGGCTACACCTTC
cdr3_length: 19; d_call: NA; clone_size: NA; j_call: TRBJ2-2; v_call: TRBV27; cdr3_aa: CASSYEARAAGSNTGELFF; cdr3_nt: TGTGCCAGCAGCTACGAGGCTAGGGCCGCGGGGTCGAACACCGGGGAGCTGTTTTTT
cdr3_length: 13; d_call: NA; clone_size: NA; j_call: TRBJ2-7; v_call: TRBV20-1; cdr3_aa: CSVFREFTGEQYF; cdr3_nt: TGCAGCGTTTTCCGGGAGTTCACAGGCGAGCAGTACTTC
cdr3_length: 13; d_call: NA; clone_size: NA; j_call: TRBJ1-2; v_call: TRBV2; cdr3_aa: CASSLDLIYGYTF; cdr3_nt: TGTGCCAGCAGCTTGGACCTTATTTATGGCTACACCTTC
cdr3_length: 16; d_call: NA; clone_size: few; j_call: TRBJ1-5; v_call: TRBV5-1; cdr3_aa: CASSPGVGGGNQPQHF; cdr3_nt: TGCGCCAGCAGCCCGGGAGTGGGAGGGGGCAATCAGCCCCAGCATTTT
cdr3_length: 17; d_call: NA; clone_size: NA; j_call: TRBJ2-2; v_call: TRBV21-1; cdr3_aa: CASSKEGSGGKIGELFF; cdr3_nt: TGTGCCAGCAGCAAAGAAGGTAGCGGGGGGAAAATCGGGGAGCTGTTTTTT
cdr3_length: 14; d_call: TRBD2; clone_size: few; j_call: TRBJ2-3; v_call: TRBV20-1; cdr3_aa: CSAKSGTMENTQYF; cdr3_nt: TGCAGTGCTAAAAGCGGGACCATGGAGAATACGCAGTATTTT
cdr3_length: 15; d_call: NA; clone_size: NA; j_call: TRBJ2-7; v_call: TRBV7-2; cdr3_aa: CASSPEPTGYYEQYF; cdr3_nt: TGTGCCAGCAGCCCCGAGCCCACAGGGTACTACGAGCAGTACTTC
cdr3_length: 16; d_call: NA; clone_size: NA; j_call: TRBJ1-5; v_call: TRBV10-1; cdr3_aa: CASRLNRVDSNQPQHF; cdr3_nt: TGCGCCAGCAGACTTAACAGGGTAGATAGCAATCAGCCCCAGCATTTT
cdr3_length: 19; d_call: NA; clone_size: once; j_call: TRBJ2-6; v_call: TRBV10-3; cdr3_aa: CAISESFTGASSGANVLTF; cdr3_nt: TGTGCCATCAGTGAGTCGTTTACGGGGGCCTCCTCTGGGGCCAACGTCCTGACTTTC
cdr3_length: 13; d_call: NA; clone_size: NA; j_call: TRBJ1-5; v_call: TRBV6-4; cdr3_aa: CASSVGPAQPQHF; cdr3_nt: TGTGCCAGCAGCGTTGGACCCGCTCAGCCCCAGCATTTT
cdr3_length: 16; d_call: NA; clone_size: NA; j_call: TRBJ2-4; v_call: TRBV5-1; cdr3_aa: CASSLNAVGGAVIQYF; cdr3_nt: TGCGCCAGCAGCTTGAATGCTGTAGGGGGGGCGGTCATTCAGTACTTC
cdr3_length: 16; d_call: TRBD2; clone_size: few; j_call: TRBJ2-7; v_call: TRBV27; cdr3_aa: CASSRLSGGSPYEQYF; cdr3_nt: TGTGCCAGCAGCCGTCTAAGCGGGGGGTCCCCCTACGAGCAGTACTTC
cdr3_length: 16; d_call: NA; clone_size: few; j_call: TRBJ1-6; v_call: TRBV6-2/TRBV6-3; cdr3_aa: CASKPPSSSYNSPLHF; cdr3_nt: TGTGCCAGCAAGCCTCCTAGCAGCTCCTATAATTCACCCCTCCACTTT
cdr3_length: 13; d_call: NA; clone_size: medium-sized; j_call: TRBJ1-5; v_call: TRBV6-5; cdr3_aa: CASSSRPGQPQHF; cdr3_nt: TGTGCCAGCAGTTCGAGGCCCGGACAGCCCCAGCATTTT
cdr3_length: 16; d_call: TRBD2; clone_size: NA; j_call: TRBJ2-5; v_call: TRBV7-2; cdr3_aa: CASSLTGLAGGRAQYF; cdr3_nt: TGTGCCAGCAGCTTAACGGGACTAGCGGGAGGGCGGGCCCAGTACTTC
cdr3_length: 15; d_call: NA; clone_size: once; j_call: TRBJ2-5; v_call: TRBV9; cdr3_aa: CASSPAAGLQETQYF; cdr3_nt: TGTGCCAGCAGCCCCGCCGCAGGACTCCAAGAGACCCAGTACTTC
cdr3_length: 13; d_call: NA; clone_size: NA; j_call: TRBJ1-2; v_call: TRBV20-1; cdr3_aa: CSARDPPAYGYTF; cdr3_nt: TGCAGTGCTAGAGATCCGCCGGCGTATGGCTACACCTTC
cdr3_length: 13; d_call: NA; clone_size: NA; j_call: TRBJ1-1; v_call: TRBV11-3; cdr3_aa: CASSGRLGTEAFF; cdr3_nt: TGTGCCAGCAGCGGCAGGCTTGGGACTGAAGCTTTCTTT
cdr3_length: 14; d_call: NA; clone_size: few; j_call: TRBJ1-5; v_call: TRBV27; cdr3_aa: CASSGVRTVQPQHF; cdr3_nt: TGTGCCAGCTCCGGTGTAAGGACAGTTCAGCCCCAGCATTTT
cdr3_length: 15; d_call: NA; clone_size: NA; j_call: TRBJ1-1; v_call: TRBV9; cdr3_aa: CASSVLHGPYAEAFF; cdr3_nt: TGTGCCAGCAGCGTGCTCCATGGACCCTACGCTGAAGCTTTCTTT
cdr3_length: 14; d_call: NA; clone_size: once; j_call: TRBJ1-6; v_call: TRBV2; cdr3_aa: CASRPNQGNSPLHF; cdr3_nt: TGTGCCAGCAGGCCTAACCAGGGGAATTCACCCCTCCACTTT
cdr3_length: 15; d_call: NA; clone_size: NA; j_call: TRBJ2-1; v_call: TRBV18; cdr3_aa: CASSPLEGAYNEQFF; cdr3_nt: TGTGCCAGCTCACCGCTAGAAGGGGCCTACAATGAGCAGTTCTTC
cdr3_length: 16; d_call: NA; clone_size: NA; j_call: TRBJ2-7; v_call: TRBV6-5; cdr3_aa: CASSYTNRQRNYEQYF; cdr3_nt: TGTGCCAGCAGTTACACTAATAGACAGAGGAACTACGAGCAGTACTTC
cdr3_length: 14; d_call: NA; clone_size: NA; j_call: TRBJ2-2; v_call: TRBV30; cdr3_aa: CASPGPAGSGELFF; cdr3_nt: TGTGCCTCCCCGGGACCCGCCGGCAGCGGGGAGCTGTTTTTT
cdr3_length: 13; d_call: TRBD1; clone_size: NA; j_call: TRBJ2-1; v_call: TRBV20-1; cdr3_aa: CSATGQGIWEQFF; cdr3_nt: TGCAGTGCTACTGGACAGGGGATTTGGGAGCAGTTCTTC
cdr3_length: 14; d_call: TRBD1; clone_size: few; j_call: TRBJ1-5; v_call: TRBV20-1; cdr3_aa: CSARRTGGTQPQHF; cdr3_nt: TGCAGTGCTCGAAGGACAGGTGGGACCCAGCCCCAGCATTTT
cdr3_length: 14; d_call: NA; clone_size: NA; j_call: TRBJ2-3; v_call: TRBV29-1; cdr3_aa: CSVVPNLSTDTQYF; cdr3_nt: TGCAGCGTTGTCCCAAATCTTAGCACAGATACGCAGTATTTT
cdr3_length: 15; d_call: NA; clone_size: few; j_call: TRBJ2-5; v_call: TRBV7-7; cdr3_aa: CASRRGQGGQETQYF; cdr3_nt: TGTGCTAGCAGAAGGGGACAAGGGGGGCAAGAGACCCAGTACTTC
cdr3_length: 13; d_call: TRBD2; clone_size: once; j_call: TRBJ2-7; v_call: TRBV30; cdr3_aa: CAWSVAGGREQYF; cdr3_nt: TGTGCCTGGAGTGTAGCGGGAGGGAGGGAGCAGTACTTC
cdr3_length: 15; d_call: NA; clone_size: few; j_call: TRBJ2-3; v_call: TRBV2; cdr3_aa: CASSESSTSTDTQYF; cdr3_nt: TGTGCCAGCAGTGAGTCCAGTACTAGCACAGATACGCAGTATTTT
cdr3_length: 12; d_call: NA; clone_size: few; j_call: TRBJ2-5; v_call: TRBV6-2/TRBV6-3; cdr3_aa: CASSYVQETQYF; cdr3_nt: TGTGCCAGCAGTTACGTCCAAGAGACCCAGTACTTC
cdr3_length: 18; d_call: TRBD1; clone_size: NA; j_call: TRBJ1-2; v_call: TRBV19; cdr3_aa: CASSIDRVAGWKNYGYTF; cdr3_nt: TGTGCCAGTAGTATCGACAGGGTAGCGGGTTGGAAAAACTATGGCTACACCTTC
cdr3_length: 17; d_call: TRBD2; clone_size: NA; j_call: TRBJ2-1; v_call: TRBV11-2; cdr3_aa: CASSLDRTSDSYNEQFF; cdr3_nt: TGTGCCAGCAGCTTAGATCGGACTAGCGACTCCTACAATGAGCAGTTCTTC
cdr3_length: 11; d_call: NA; clone_size: NA; j_call: TRBJ2-3; v_call: TRBV20-1; cdr3_aa: CSAWGADTQYF; cdr3_nt: TGCAGTGCCTGGGGGGCAGATACGCAGTATTTT
cdr3_length: 16; d_call: NA; clone_size: NA; j_call: TRBJ2-2; v_call: TRBV7-9; cdr3_aa: CASRPVGNANTGELFF; cdr3_nt: TGTGCCAGCCGACCCGTCGGTAATGCGAACACCGGGGAGCTGTTTTTT
cdr3_length: 13; d_call: NA; clone_size: NA; j_call: TRBJ2-4; v_call: TRBV11-2; cdr3_aa: CASGHGRQNIQYF; cdr3_nt: TGTGCCAGCGGCCACGGACGGCAAAACATTCAGTACTTC
cdr3_length: 13; d_call: NA; clone_size: NA; j_call: TRBJ1-3; v_call: TRBV7-9; cdr3_aa: CASSSFQGATIYF; cdr3_nt: TGTGCCAGCAGCTCGTTTCAAGGAGCCACCATATATTTT
cdr3_length: 16; d_call: TRBD1; clone_size: NA; j_call: TRBJ1-6; v_call: TRBV6-1; cdr3_aa: CASRVKSGQGGSPLHF; cdr3_nt: TGTGCCAGCAGGGTTAAGTCTGGACAGGGGGGTTCACCCCTCCACTTT
cdr3_length: 18; d_call: NA; clone_size: NA; j_call: TRBJ2-4; v_call: TRBV27; cdr3_aa: CASSLRLQPGGAKNIQYF; cdr3_nt: TGTGCCAGCAGTTTAAGACTCCAGCCAGGGGGGGCCAAAAACATTCAGTACTTC
cdr3_length: 15; d_call: NA; clone_size: NA; j_call: TRBJ2-2; v_call: TRBV20-1; cdr3_aa: CSASPMTVNTGELFF; cdr3_nt: TGCAGTGCTAGCCCCATGACAGTAAACACCGGGGAGCTGTTTTTT
cdr3_length: 13; d_call: NA; clone_size: few; j_call: TRBJ2-5; v_call: TRBV12-3/TRBV12-4; cdr3_aa: CASSRTPSETQYF; cdr3_nt: TGTGCCAGCAGCCGAACTCCGAGCGAGACCCAGTACTTC
cdr3_length: 16; d_call: TRBD2; clone_size: NA; j_call: TRBJ2-3; v_call: TRBV7-3; cdr3_aa: CASSLVSGGVGDTQYF; cdr3_nt: TGTGCCAGCAGCTTGGTTAGCGGGGGGGTAGGAGATACGCAGTATTTT
cdr3_length: 13; d_call: NA; clone_size: once; j_call: TRBJ2-3; v_call: TRBV15; cdr3_aa: CATGGGWTDTQYF; cdr3_nt: TGTGCCACCGGAGGGGGGTGGACAGATACGCAGTATTTT
cdr3_length: 17; d_call: NA; clone_size: NA; j_call: TRBJ1-1; v_call: TRBV19; cdr3_aa: CASSIPNPGLTHTEAFF; cdr3_nt: TGTGCCAGTAGTATCCCCAATCCGGGACTCACGCACACTGAAGCTTTCTTT
cdr3_length: 13; d_call: NA; clone_size: once; j_call: TRBJ2-7; v_call: TRBV28; cdr3_aa: CASRTTQGYEQYF; cdr3_nt: TGTGCCAGCAGAACCACCCAGGGGTACGAGCAGTACTTC
cdr3_length: 14; d_call: TRBD1; clone_size: few; j_call: TRBJ1-2; v_call: TRBV11-3; cdr3_aa: CASSSRQGNYGYTF; cdr3_nt: TGTGCCAGCAGCTCGCGACAGGGGAACTATGGCTACACCTTC
cdr3_length: 21; d_call: TRBD1; clone_size: NA; j_call: TRBJ1-3; v_call: TRBV3-1; cdr3_aa: CASSQVQEPPGQGLGGNTIYF; cdr3_nt: TGTGCCAGCAGCCAAGTGCAGGAGCCTCCGGGACAGGGTCTGGGAGGAAACACCATATATTTT
cdr3_length: 16; d_call: NA; clone_size: NA; j_call: TRBJ2-5; v_call: TRBV25-1; cdr3_aa: CASSESKRALQETQYF; cdr3_nt: TGTGCCAGCAGTGAGTCTAAGCGGGCGCTCCAAGAGACCCAGTACTTC
cdr3_length: 13; d_call: NA; clone_size: large; j_call: TRBJ1-2; v_call: TRBV20-1; cdr3_aa: CSARAYQNYGYTF; cdr3_nt: TGCAGTGCTAGAGCGTATCAGAACTATGGCTACACCTTC
cdr3_length: 14; d_call: TRBD1; clone_size: NA; j_call: TRBJ2-7; v_call: TRBV20-1; cdr3_aa: CSARDFRTGWQQYF; cdr3_nt: TGCAGTGCTAGAGATTTCCGGACAGGGTGGCAGCAGTACTTC
cdr3_length: 14; d_call: TRBD1; clone_size: once; j_call: TRBJ2-3; v_call: TRBV24-1; cdr3_aa: CATKGAPHTDTQYF; cdr3_nt: TGTGCCACCAAGGGGGCTCCCCACACAGATACGCAGTATTTT
cdr3_length: 14; d_call: NA; clone_size: NA; j_call: TRBJ2-2; v_call: TRBV7-2; cdr3_aa: CASSWDSHTGELFF; cdr3_nt: TGTGCCAGCAGCTGGGACTCGCACACCGGGGAGCTGTTTTTT
cdr3_length: 12; d_call: NA; clone_size: few; j_call: TRBJ2-7; v_call: TRBV7-2; cdr3_aa: CASSLQGYEQYF; cdr3_nt: TGTGCCAGCAGCTTACAGGGGTACGAGCAGTACTTC